This TCR beta chain came from a study of cytomegalovirus exposure and HLA in healthy donors. Study-level results: It was reported that the classifier diagnosed cytomegalovirus status with high specificity and sensitivity in both the original and validation cohorts. Relative to equally common others, HLA-associated TCR beta chains showed greater clonal expansion in a later analysis. Under in vitro conditions, a few CMV-associated chains were confirmed as specific for CMV antigens. A later analysis reportedly identified an Asian-associated ancestry cluster as carrying fewer N-insertions than the approximately 710-donor mean.

Looked up from germline, CDR1 is SGHVS and CDR2 is FNYEAQ. With 2 bases removed from V and 3 bases from J, the gap between germline ends came to 14 bases. The CDR3 loop spans 16 amino acids. About this clone itself: Its cognate antigen is unknown.

The PCR was carried out with 60 Vbeta primers and 13 Jbeta primers. Sequencing was performed with immunoSEQ multiplex PCR; in TCRdb, only in-frame clones are kept and a portion is missing. Of about 110,000 clones listed, over 60% are singletons. This clonotype was obtained from a woman aged 25 to 39 in good health and CMV-seronegative. The rearrangement uses TRBV7-6 and TRBJ1-5; no clear D gene. Sequenced material: PBMCs. The CDR3 loop reads CASSLSARNDNQPQHF. CDR3 sequence (DNA): TGTGCCAGCAGCTTAAGCGCACGCAATGACAATCAGCCCCAGCATTTT.